This T cell receptor (beta chain) was sequenced in a study of long-term antiretroviral therapy in people with HIV. At the level of the study: About a decade before 2015, the earliest samples were taken when ART was typically delayed.

The study's findings and limits: Increased diversity was seen after ART, yet it remained lower than in transplant donor controls.

Samples were assayed with immunoSEQ v3.0 at survey level. A per-sample goal of roughly 40,000-50,000 T-cell genomes was targeted by sequencing. The method was immunoSEQ multiplex PCR; TCRdb's version includes in-frame clones alone and lacks a portion of them. The table has about 16,000 clones, roughly 80% seen once. About this clone: What it binds is unknown.

Losses at the gene ends were 4 bases for V and 4 bases for J; bases not matched to a gene: 19. The CDR3 sequence is 19 residues long. The germline CDR1 and CDR2 sequences are MDHEN and SYDVKM. The rearrangement uses TRBV28 and TRBJ2-5; 9 bases map to TRBD2. The TCR was taken from a man aged 30 to 45 with HIV. Sequences were derived from unsorted PBMCs, sampled less than 1.3 years before starting antiretroviral therapy. The CDR3 DNA is TGTGCCAGCAGTTGGACCCTGGAGCCGCGGGGGGGCCTACGAGAGACCCAGTACTTC. It codes for CASSWTLEPRGGLRETQYF.